This passage covers 5 T cell receptor beta chains from one sample sequenced in a study of Siglec-9 on CD8 T cells in melanoma. Assay: immunoSEQ multiplex PCR; the TCRdb copy retains only in-frame clones and omits some. The sample shows 30,000 to 45,000 clones, more than 65% of them seen only once. Sequenced material: Siglec-9- CD8+ T cells sorted from blood. The source is a human donor in good health.

V usage is TRBV2 and J usage is TRBJ2-5; TRBD2 aligns across 13 bases. CDR1 and CDR2 (germline): SNHLY, FYNNEI. With 7 bases clipped from V and 3 bases from J, the junction kept 8 bases outside the gene matches. CDR3 length equals 16 residues. The CDR3 bases are TGTGCCAGCAACACACTAGCGGGAGGGCCGGAAGAGACCCAGTACTTC. It is translated as CASNTLAGGPEETQYF.

This clone appeared a few times. This chain joins TRBV27 and TRBJ1-5, with 7 bases identical to TRBD1. Per germline, CDR1 MNHEY and CDR2 SMNVEV (reference sequence). The V gene end was trimmed by 7 bases and the J gene end by 7 bases; junction bases not matched to a gene: 10. There are 14 residues in the CDR3. The CDR3 loop is CASKSLTGTQPQHF. CDR3 sequence (DNA): TGTGCCAGCAAAAGTTTGACAGGGACCCAGCCCCAGCATTTT.

V usage is TRBV5-4 and J usage is TRBJ1-5; D unclear. The CDR3 runs to 13 residues. V lost 0 bases and J 2 bases, leaving 3 bases between the germline ends. CDR1 is SGHNT and CDR2 is YYREEE in the germline V gene (reference sequence). Here the CDR3 DNA reads TGTGCCAGCAGCTTGGCTGGCAATCAGCCCCAGCATTTT. Protein product: CASSLAGNQPQHF.

The CDR3 sequence: CASSYPTGGIYGYTF. The CDR3 DNA reads TGTGCCAGCAGTTACCCTACAGGGGGAATATATGGCTACACCTTC. The V and J genes are TRBV6-5 and TRBJ1-2; the match to TRBD1 covers 8 bases. Per germline, CDR1 MNHEY and CDR2 SVGAGI. This CDR3 contains 15 residues. V lost 2 bases, J lost 5 bases, and 7 bases stayed unmatched.

The V call is TRBV25-1, the J call TRBJ2-2; D is uncertain. Germline assignment: CDR1 MGHDK and CDR2 SYGVNS. V shed 3 bases and J shed 7 bases, with 9 bases lying between them. The CDR3 is 13 amino acids. As DNA, the CDR3 is TGTGCCAGCAGTGACTGGGGAATCGGGGAGCTGTTTTTT. It is translated as CASSDWGIGELFF.